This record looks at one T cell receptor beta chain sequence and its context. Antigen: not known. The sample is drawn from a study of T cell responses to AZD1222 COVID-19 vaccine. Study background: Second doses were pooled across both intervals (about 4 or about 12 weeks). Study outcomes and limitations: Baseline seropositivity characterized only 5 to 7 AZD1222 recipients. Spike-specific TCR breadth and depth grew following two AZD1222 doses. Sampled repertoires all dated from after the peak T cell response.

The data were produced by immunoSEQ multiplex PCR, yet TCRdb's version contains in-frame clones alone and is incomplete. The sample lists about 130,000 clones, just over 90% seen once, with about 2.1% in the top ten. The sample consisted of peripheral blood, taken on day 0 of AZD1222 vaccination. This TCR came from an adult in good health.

The CDR3 loop is CASSRYITYEQYF. The CDR3 coding sequence is TGTGCCAGCAGCCGATACATAACCTACGAGCAGTACTTC. This sequence joins TRBV7-6 and TRBJ2-7, with unresolved D. The V gene's germline CDR1 is SGHVS and CDR2 FNYEAQ. The CDR3 extends over 13 amino acids. V lost 5 bases to trimming and J lost 2 bases, with 10 bases between them.